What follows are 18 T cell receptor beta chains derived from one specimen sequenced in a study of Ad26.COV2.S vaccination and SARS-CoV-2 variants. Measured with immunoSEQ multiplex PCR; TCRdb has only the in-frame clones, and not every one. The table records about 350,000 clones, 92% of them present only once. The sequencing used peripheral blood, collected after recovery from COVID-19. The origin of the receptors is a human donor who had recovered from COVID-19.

CDR3 region: CASSVGPSPVNEQFF. DNA of the CDR3: TGTGCCAGCAGCGTAGGGCCCTCTCCAGTCAATGAGCAGTTCTTC. This sequence joins TRBV7-2 and TRBJ2-1; D is ambiguous. The V and J ends lost 5 bases and 6 bases respectively, with 17 bases between them. The CDR3 has 15 amino acids. Germline V CDR1 and CDR2: SGHTA, FQGNSA.

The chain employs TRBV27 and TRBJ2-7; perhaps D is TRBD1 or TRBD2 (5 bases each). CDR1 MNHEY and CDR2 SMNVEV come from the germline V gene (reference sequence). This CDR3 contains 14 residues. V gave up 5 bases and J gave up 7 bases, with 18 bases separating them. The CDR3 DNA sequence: TGTGCCAGCAGTCCCGGGACGGGGCTCGGAGAGCAGTACTTC. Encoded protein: CASSPGTGLGEQYF.

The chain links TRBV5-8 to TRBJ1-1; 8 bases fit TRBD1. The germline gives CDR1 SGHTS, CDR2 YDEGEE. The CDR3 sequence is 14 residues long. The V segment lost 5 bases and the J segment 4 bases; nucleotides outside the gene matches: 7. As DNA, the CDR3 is TGTGCCAGCAGTAGGACAGGGAGGGGCACTGAAGCTTTCTTT. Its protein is CASSRTGRGTEAFF.

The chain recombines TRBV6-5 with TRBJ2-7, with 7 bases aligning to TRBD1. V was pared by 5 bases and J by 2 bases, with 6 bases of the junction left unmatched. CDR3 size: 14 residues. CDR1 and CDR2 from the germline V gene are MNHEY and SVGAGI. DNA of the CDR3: TGTGCCAGCAGTCCGGCCGGGACAGCCTACGAGCAGTACTTC. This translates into CASSPAGTAYEQYF.

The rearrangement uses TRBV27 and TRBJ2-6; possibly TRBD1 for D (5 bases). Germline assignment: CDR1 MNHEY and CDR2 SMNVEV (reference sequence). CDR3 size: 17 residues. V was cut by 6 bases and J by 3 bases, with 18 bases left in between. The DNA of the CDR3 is TGTGCCAGCAGGCTGGGTCAAGGGGTCTTTGGGGCCAACGTCCTGACTTTC. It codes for CASRLGQGVFGANVLTF.

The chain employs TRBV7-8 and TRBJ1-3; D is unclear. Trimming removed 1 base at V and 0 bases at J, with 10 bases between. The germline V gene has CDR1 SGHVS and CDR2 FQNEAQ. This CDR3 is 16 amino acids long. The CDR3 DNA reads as TGTGCCAGCAGCTTAGAACAGATTAACTCTGGAAACACCATATATTTT. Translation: CASSLEQINSGNTIYF.

The CDR3 sequence: CASSLVVSKAEAFF. DNA for the CDR3: TGTGCCAGCAGCTTGGTAGTCAGTAAAGCTGAAGCTTTCTTT. The chain recombines TRBV7-2 with TRBJ1-1; D unresolved. Germline V gives CDR1 SGHTA, CDR2 FQGNSA. The CDR3 length is 14 residues. V lost 3 bases to trimming and J lost 6 bases, with 14 bases between them. Full variable domain (outside the CDR3, taken from reference TRBV7-2 and TRBJ1-1): GAGVSQSPSNKVTEKGKDVELRCDPISGHTALYWYRQSLGQGLEFLIYFQGNSAPDKSGLPSDRFSAERTGGSVSTLTIQRTQQEDSAVYLCASSLVVSKAEAFFGQGTRLTVV.

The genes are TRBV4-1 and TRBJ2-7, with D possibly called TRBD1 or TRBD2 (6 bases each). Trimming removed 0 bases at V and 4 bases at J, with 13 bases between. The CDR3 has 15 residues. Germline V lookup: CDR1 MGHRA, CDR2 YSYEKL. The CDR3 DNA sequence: TGCGCCAGCAGCCAAGAGGAGGGGGTTGTATACGAGCAGTACTTC. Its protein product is CASSQEEGVVYEQYF.

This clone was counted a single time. The CDR3 loop reads CASSSRTRQGGAQHF. CDR3 bases: TGTGCCAGCAGCTCCCGAACAAGACAGGGGGGGGCCCAGCATTTT. The rearrangement links TRBV5-6 to TRBJ1-5, with TRBD1 identical over 9 bases. CDR3 length equals 15 residues. The V segment lost 3 bases and the J segment 11 bases; nucleotides outside the gene matches: 12. The germline gives CDR1 SGHDT, CDR2 YYEEEE.

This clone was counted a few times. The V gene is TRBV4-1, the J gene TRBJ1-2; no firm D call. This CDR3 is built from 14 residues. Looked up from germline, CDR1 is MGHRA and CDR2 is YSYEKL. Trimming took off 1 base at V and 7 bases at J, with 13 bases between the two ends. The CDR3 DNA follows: TGCGCCAGCAGCCAAGCGCTAGGAAAAATTGGCTACACCTTC. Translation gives CASSQALGKIGYTF.

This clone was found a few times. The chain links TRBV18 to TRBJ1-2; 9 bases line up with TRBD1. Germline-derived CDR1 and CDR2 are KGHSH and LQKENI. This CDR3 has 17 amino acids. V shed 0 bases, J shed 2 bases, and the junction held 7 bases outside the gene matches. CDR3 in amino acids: CASSPPDRGDTNYGYTF. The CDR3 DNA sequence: TGTGCCAGCTCACCACCGGACAGGGGAGATACCAACTATGGCTACACCTTC.

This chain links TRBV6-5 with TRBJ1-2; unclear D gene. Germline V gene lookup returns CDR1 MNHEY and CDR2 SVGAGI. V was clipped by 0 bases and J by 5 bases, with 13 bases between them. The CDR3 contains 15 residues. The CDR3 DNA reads TGTGCCAGCAGTTACTCGTTGCGGAGGTCTTATGGCTACACCTTC. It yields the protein CASSYSLRRSYGYTF.

The CDR3 DNA is TGTGCCAGCAGCTCCGGGACAGGGAACTACGAGCAGTACTTC. Amino acids: CASSSGTGNYEQYF. The chain couples TRBV7-9 to TRBJ2-7; TRBD1 aligns across 9 bases. Germline trimming cut 4 bases from V and 3 bases from J; bases unmatched to any gene: 4. The CDR3 runs to 14 residues. Germline values: CDR1 SEHNR, CDR2 FQNEAQ (reference sequence).

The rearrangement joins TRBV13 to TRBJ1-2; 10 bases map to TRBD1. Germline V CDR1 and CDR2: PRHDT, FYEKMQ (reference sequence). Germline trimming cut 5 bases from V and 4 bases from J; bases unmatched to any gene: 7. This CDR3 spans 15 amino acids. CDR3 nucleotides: TGTGCCAGCAGCCCAAGGGACAGGGGAGTCTATGGCTACACCTTC. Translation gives CASSPRDRGVYGYTF. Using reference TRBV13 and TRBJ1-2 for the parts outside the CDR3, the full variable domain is AAGVIQSPRHLIKEKRETATLKCYPIPRHDTVYWYQQGPGQDPQFLISFYEKMQSDKGSIPDRFSAQQFSDYHSELNMSSLELGDSALYFCASSPRDRGVYGYTFGSGTRLTVV.

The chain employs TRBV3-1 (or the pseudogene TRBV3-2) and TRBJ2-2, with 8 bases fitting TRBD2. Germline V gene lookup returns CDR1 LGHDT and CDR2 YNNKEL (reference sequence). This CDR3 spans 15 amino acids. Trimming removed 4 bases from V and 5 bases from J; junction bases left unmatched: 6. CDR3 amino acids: CASSPWTSRTGELFF. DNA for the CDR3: TGTGCCAGCAGCCCTTGGACTAGCAGAACCGGGGAGCTGTTTTTT.

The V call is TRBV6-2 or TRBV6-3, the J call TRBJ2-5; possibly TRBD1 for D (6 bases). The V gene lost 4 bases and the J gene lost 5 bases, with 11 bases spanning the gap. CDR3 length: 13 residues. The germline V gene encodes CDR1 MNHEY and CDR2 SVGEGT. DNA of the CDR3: TGTGCCAGCAGTTGGGACATGCGTGAGACCCAGTACTTC. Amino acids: CASSWDMRETQYF.

Here the CDR3 reads CASSFPGAGYTF. The CDR3, as DNA: TGTGCCAGCAGTTTCCCGGGGGCTGGCTACACCTTC. This rearrangement joins TRBV6-5 to TRBJ1-2; D perhaps matches TRBD1 (6 bases). V was pared by 4 bases and J by 7 bases, with 10 bases between. Germline values: CDR1 MNHEY, CDR2 SVGAGI. This CDR3 has 12 residues.

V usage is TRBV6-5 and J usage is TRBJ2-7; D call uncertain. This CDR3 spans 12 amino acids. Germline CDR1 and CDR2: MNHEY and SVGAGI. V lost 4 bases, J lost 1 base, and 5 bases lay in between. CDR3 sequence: CASSSGSYEQYF. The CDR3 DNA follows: TGTGCCAGCAGTTCTGGGTCCTACGAGCAGTACTTC.